These 30 T cell receptor beta chains originate from one sample sequenced in a study of CD8+ T cells in alopecia areata (dated by TCRdb to about 2018). According to the study, the label for this sample's time point signals: baseline before oral tofacitinib. Preparation of the library involved the immunoSEQ multiplex PCR assay. To provide template for TCR sequencing, every sample had RNA extracted and reverse transcribed into cDNA. In its TCRdb copy, this immuneACCESS table keeps in-frame sequences only and misses some clones. Where compared with another copy, unresolved V genes explain less than half of these, and the others have no known cause. This sample holds some 130,000 clones; about three fifths were observed only once. The ten largest make up under 6.5% of the sample. Sequenced material: CD4+ T cells sorted from blood, taken at week 0. The receptors shown here come from a human donor with alopecia areata.

This chain connects TRBV7-9 to TRBJ2-1; 8 bases match TRBD2. The CDR3 sequence is 15 residues long. Germline assignment: CDR1 SEHNR and CDR2 FQNEAQ (reference sequence). The trim removed 7 bases at V and 5 bases at J, leaving 10 bases unmatched. Written as DNA, the CDR3 is TGTGCCAGCACCCTACGGGGGGGGGCCCACAATGAGCAGTTCTTC. This encodes CASTLRGGAHNEQFF.

The chain is built from TRBV7-9 and TRBJ2-7; tentatively, D is TRBD1 or TRBD2 (6 bases each). Germline values: CDR1 SEHNR, CDR2 FQNEAQ (reference sequence). The CDR3 has 15 residues. Trimming left V 1 base short and J 5 bases short, with 15 bases between. The CDR3 reads CASSLVGGRSDEQYF. The CDR3 DNA reads as TGTGCCAGCAGCTTAGTGGGGGGCCGTTCGGACGAGCAGTACTTC.

This chain links TRBV30 with TRBJ2-3, with 7 positions matching TRBD2. This CDR3 contains 16 residues. CDR1 and CDR2 (germline): GTSNPN, SVGIG (reference sequence). V was clipped by 2 bases and J by 0 bases; unmatched bases: 8. Here the CDR3 reads CAWSSPSGASTDTQYF. The CDR3 DNA is TGTGCCTGGAGTTCCCCTAGCGGTGCTAGCACAGATACGCAGTATTTT.

V and J are TRBV5-6 and TRBJ2-5; TRBD2 aligns across 7 bases. Germline trimming cut 2 bases from V and 4 bases from J; bases unmatched to any gene: 2. Germline CDR1 is SGHDT and CDR2 is YYEEEE. CDR3 length: 13 amino acids. The CDR3 DNA is TGTGCCAGCAGCTTCGGCGGGGGAGAGACCCAGTACTTC. Translating it yields CASSFGGGETQYF.

The chain's CDR3 is CATSREGVGTDTQYF. The CDR3, as DNA: TGTGCCACCAGCAGAGAAGGGGTTGGCACAGATACGCAGTATTTT. The genes are TRBV15 and TRBJ2-3, with D possibly matching TRBD1 (5 bases). The V end was cut by 0 bases, the J end by 1 base, with 8 bases between. CDR1 and CDR2 from the germline V gene are LNHNV and YYDKDF (reference sequence). The length of the CDR3 is 15 residues.

This chain links TRBV29-1 with TRBJ2-3; D perhaps matches TRBD2 (6 bases). Trimming cost V 6 bases and J 3 bases, with 16 bases left between them. In germline, CDR1 is SQVTM, CDR2 ANQGSEA. The CDR3 sequence is 14 residues long. CDR3 sequence reads: CSVRARAGTDTQYF. As DNA, the CDR3 is TGCAGCGTCCGTGCCCGCGCGGGGACAGATACGCAGTATTTT.

This clone was recorded only once. The V call is TRBV29-1, the J call TRBJ2-1, with 7 bases fitting TRBD1. J lost 9 bases, V lost 3 bases, and 5 bases had no gene match. CDR3 length: 12 residues. Germline CDR1 and CDR2: SQVTM and ANQGSEA. CDR3 sequence: CSVEQGVGEQFF. CDR3 DNA sequence: TGCAGCGTTGAGCAGGGGGTGGGTGAGCAGTTCTTC.

The chain couples TRBV27 to TRBJ2-7; TRBD2 matches at 7 bases. Trimming removed 2 bases from V and 2 bases from J; junction bases left unmatched: 18. Per the germline V gene, CDR1 is MNHEY and CDR2 is SMNVEV (reference sequence). The CDR3 extends over 19 amino acids. CDR3 sequence reads: CASSLSHPGLAEYPYEQYF. CDR3 DNA sequence: TGTGCCAGCAGTTTAAGCCACCCGGGGCTAGCGGAGTACCCCTACGAGCAGTACTTC.

This chain joins TRBV29-1 and TRBJ2-6; no clear D gene. This CDR3 has 11 amino acids. Germline V gene sequence: CDR1 SQVTM, CDR2 ANQGSEA. Trimming cost V 1 base and J 12 bases, with 7 bases left between them. The CDR3 reads CSVEAGLVLTF. The CDR3 DNA follows: TGCAGCGTTGAAGCCGGGCTCGTCCTGACTTTC.

This chain links TRBV7-2 with TRBJ1-1; a weak D match, TRBD1 (5 bases). V dropped 4 bases and J dropped 2 bases, with 11 bases sitting between them. This CDR3 has 14 amino acids. Germline-derived CDR1 and CDR2 are SGHTA and FQGNSA. The CDR3: CASSSQGVNTEAFF. DNA of the CDR3: TGTGCCAGCAGCTCCCAAGGGGTAAACACTGAAGCTTTCTTT.

The rearrangement links TRBV29-1 to TRBJ1-1; 7 bases are a match to TRBD1. CDR1 is SQVTM and CDR2 is ANQGSEA in the germline V gene. The CDR3 extends over 13 amino acids. Trimming cost V 4 bases and J 5 bases; bases outside gene matches: 7. DNA for the CDR3: TGCAGCGTTGCGGAGGGGGCTAGAACTGAAGCTTTCTTT. This sequence encodes CSVAEGARTEAFF. Full variable domain (rest looked up from reference TRBV29-1 and TRBJ1-1): SAVISQKPSRDICQRGTSLTIQCQVDSQVTMMFWYRQQPGQSLTLIATANQGSEATYESGFVIDKFPISRPNLTFSTLTVSNMSPEDSSIYLCSVAEGARTEAFFGQGTRLTVV.

This clone was seen just once. This chain connects TRBV20-1 to TRBJ2-1; no definite D call. Deletions cut 5 bases from V and 5 bases from J, with 4 bases between. CDR3 length: 10 residues. CDR1 DFQATT and CDR2 SNEGSKA come from the germline V gene (reference sequence). The CDR3 here is CSAANNEQFF. The CDR3 DNA is TGCAGTGCTGCAAACAATGAGCAGTTCTTC.

This clone came up a few times. This chain joins TRBV6-1 and TRBJ2-4, with a weak D call TRBD1 (6 bases). Trimming took 4 bases from V and 15 from J, leaving 22 bases between them. Per the germline V gene, CDR1 is MNHNS and CDR2 is SASEGT. The CDR3 is 14 residues long. The CDR3 DNA is TGTGCCAGCAGTGCTCAAGAGGGGGACGGCAAACGGTACTTC. Translated: CASSAQEGDGKRYF.

The chain employs TRBV5-6 and TRBJ1-5; tentatively, D is TRBD1 (5 bases). CDR3 length: 13 amino acids. Trimming took off 0 bases at V and 7 bases at J, with 8 bases between the two ends. CDR1 and CDR2 from the germline V gene are SGHDT and YYEEEE. The CDR3 region is CASSLGRDQPQHF. The CDR3 DNA is TGTGCCAGCAGCTTGGGCAGGGACCAGCCCCAGCATTTT.

This clone was counted only a few times. The CDR3 loop reads CAWGTGGGDTQYF. CDR3 sequence (DNA): TGTGCCTGGGGGACAGGGGGCGGGGATACGCAGTATTTT. This rearrangement joins TRBV30 to TRBJ2-3, with TRBD1 matching over 12 bases. This CDR3 has 13 amino acids. V gave up 5 bases and J gave up 6 bases; unmatched junction bases: 3. Germline values: CDR1 GTSNPN, CDR2 SVGIG (reference sequence).

The CDR3 DNA reads TGTGCCAGCTCACCAACAGGGGCGCATGGCTACACCTTC. Translation gives CASSPTGAHGYTF. The chain joins TRBV18 to TRBJ1-2, with 7 bases aligning to TRBD1. Trimming removed 2 bases from V and 6 bases from J; junction bases left unmatched: 3. The CDR3 spans 13 residues. Looked up from germline, CDR1 is KGHSH and CDR2 is LQKENI.

The rearrangement joins TRBV29-1 to TRBJ2-7, with 10 bases identical to TRBD1. V shed 6 bases, J shed 1 base, and the junction held 6 bases outside the gene matches. Germline-derived CDR1 and CDR2 are SQVTM and ANQGSEA. The CDR3 is made up of 14 amino acids. The CDR3 here is CSVLRDRGSYEQYF. The CDR3, as DNA: TGCAGCGTCCTCCGGGACAGGGGTTCCTACGAGCAGTACTTC.

The chain links TRBV29-1 to TRBJ2-5; a possible D gene is TRBD1 (6 bases). In germline, CDR1 is SQVTM, CDR2 ANQGSEA. The CDR3 consists of 12 residues. The ends were cut back, 6 bases at V and 5 bases at J, with 13 bases in the middle. This CDR3 is CSVETGVETQYF. The CDR3 DNA reads TGCAGCGTAGAGACAGGAGTGGAGACCCAGTACTTC.

This clone was seen a handful of times. The genes are TRBV5-1 and TRBJ2-5; TRBD1 is a possible D gene (6 bases). The length of the CDR3 is 16 residues. Trimming took 3 bases from V and 4 from J, leaving 19 bases between them. The germline V gene encodes CDR1 SGHRS and CDR2 YFSETQ. As DNA, the CDR3 is TGCGCCAGCAGCTCAACCCGGACAGTCACAATAGAGACCCAGTACTTC. Encoded protein: CASSSTRTVTIETQYF. Full variable domain (rest looked up from reference TRBV5-1 and TRBJ2-5): KAGVTQTPRYLIKTRGQQVTLSCSPISGHRSVSWYQQTPGQGLQFLFEYFSETQRNKGNFPGRFSGRQFSNSRSEMNVSTLELGDSALYLCASSSTRTVTIETQYFGPGTRLLVL.

This clone was counted only a few times. CDR3 region: CASSQDRPDTQYF. CDR3 coding DNA: TGCGCCAGCAGCCAAGATCGGCCAGATACGCAGTATTTT. The chain combines TRBV4-3 with TRBJ2-3; no reliable D call. Germline V lookup: CDR1 LGHNA, CDR2 YSLEER. V was trimmed by 0 bases and J by 4 bases, leaving 5 bases between them. The CDR3 totals 13 residues.

The chain recombines TRBV2 with TRBJ1-5; D call uncertain. Looked up from germline, CDR1 is SNHLY and CDR2 is FYNNEI. V shed 4 bases and J shed 2 bases, with 15 bases lying between them. This CDR3 is 16 amino acids long. The CDR3 protein is CASSAGGLGGNQPQHF. As DNA, the CDR3 is TGTGCCAGCAGTGCAGGAGGGTTGGGCGGCAATCAGCCCCAGCATTTT. Based on the CDR3 plus reference TRBV2 and TRBJ1-5, the full variable domain is EPEVTQTPSHQVTQMGQEVILRCVPISNHLYFYWYRQILGQKVEFLVSFYNNEISEKSEIFDDQFSVERPDGSNFTLKIRSTKLEDSAMYFCASSAGGLGGNQPQHFGDGTRLSIL.

This sequence joins TRBV5-1 and TRBJ2-7, with 9 nucleotides matching TRBD2. The germline CDR1 and CDR2 sequences are SGHRS and YFSETQ. This CDR3 contains 18 residues. Unmatched junction bases numbered 14, after V lost 2 bases and J lost 2 bases. The CDR3 loop is CASSFRRGGTLRAYEQYF. The CDR3 nucleotides are TGCGCCAGCAGCTTCCGGCGGGGGGGCACCCTGCGCGCCTACGAGCAGTACTTC.

The chain is built from TRBV6-5 and TRBJ2-7; TRBD1 matches 8 bases. The CDR3 loop spans 14 amino acids. Germline CDR1 reads MNHEY; CDR2 reads SVGAGI. V was clipped by 4 bases and J by 5 bases; unmatched bases: 7. Here the CDR3 reads CASSLQGVTHEQYF. The CDR3 DNA is TGTGCCAGCAGTTTACAGGGGGTAACCCACGAGCAGTACTTC.

The genes are TRBV5-6 and TRBJ1-5, with 8 bases identical to TRBD1. CDR1 and CDR2 from the germline V gene are SGHDT and YYEEEE. The V segment lost 4 bases and the J segment 2 bases; nucleotides outside the gene matches: 8. CDR3 size: 16 residues. The CDR3, as DNA: TGTGCCAGCAGCGTTAGACAGGGGATTGGCAATCAGCCCCAGCATTTT. Translation gives CASSVRQGIGNQPQHF.

This sequence joins TRBV5-1 and TRBJ2-3; no definite D call. The germline V gene encodes CDR1 SGHRS and CDR2 YFSETQ. This CDR3 has 14 amino acids. V gave up 3 bases and J gave up 6 bases, with 14 bases separating them. CDR3 region: CASSSPGEKDTQYF. As DNA, the CDR3 is TGCGCCAGCAGCTCTCCGGGTGAGAAGGATACGCAGTATTTT.

The J gene is TRBJ1-5, the V gene TRBV11-3; D perhaps matches TRBD1 (6 bases). The ends were cut back, 1 base at V and 7 bases at J, with 14 bases in the middle. Per germline, CDR1 SGHNT and CDR2 YENEEA. The CDR3 is 15 residues long. CDR3 DNA: TGTGCCAGCAGCTTAGTAGGGGGGCCAGGGCAGCCCCAGCATTTT. Translation: CASSLVGGPGQPQHF.

This clone was counted between two and nine times. As DNA, the CDR3 is TGTGCCAGCAGTTACTCGGAGGGGACCCAGTACTTC. Residues: CASSYSEGTQYF. The chain carries TRBV6-6 and TRBJ2-5; a possible D gene is TRBD2 (6 bases). Germline V CDR1 and CDR2: MNHNY, SVGAGI (reference sequence). The CDR3 spans 12 residues. Trimming took 0 bases from V and 7 from J, leaving 6 bases between them.

This clone occurred a few times. This chain uses TRBV10-3 with TRBJ1-6; TRBD1 might be the D (5 bases). The CDR3 has 14 residues. The V end was cut by 6 bases, the J end by 6 bases, with 12 bases between. The germline V gene has CDR1 ENHRY and CDR2 SYGVKD. Written as DNA, the CDR3 is TGTGCCATCAGGTCCACGGGGGGTAATTCACCCCTCCACTTT. This translates into CAIRSTGGNSPLHF.

The chain links TRBV2 to TRBJ2-7; 9 positions match TRBD1. The germline CDR1 and CDR2 sequences are SNHLY and FYNNEI. With V trimmed by 8 bases and J by 6 bases, 5 bases remained unmatched. The CDR3 loop spans 12 amino acids. The CDR3 nucleotides are TGTGCCAGCGGGACAGGGATCCGCGAGCAGTACTTC. It translates to CASGTGIREQYF.

The genes are TRBV19 and TRBJ1-5, with D perhaps matching TRBD1 (6 bases). Per germline, CDR1 LNHDA and CDR2 SQIVND (reference sequence). The CDR3 extends over 14 amino acids. With 4 bases removed from V and 4 bases from J, the gap between germline ends came to 11 bases. The CDR3 DNA is TGTGCCAGTAGTACGGGACATAAGAATCAGCCCCAGCATTTT. This gives the protein CASSTGHKNQPQHF.